Following are 21 T cell receptor beta chains from one sample sequenced in a study of blood T cell repertoires in COVID-19. Data came from immunoSEQ multiplex PCR; TCRdb stores just in-frame clones and leaves some out. Of a few hundred thousand clones in the sample, 80% to 90% are singletons; the top ten hold roughly 2%. The sample taken for sequencing was PBMCs or T cells enriched from blood (not recorded which). These receptors came from a man aged 25 to 40 who had recovered from COVID-19.

About this clone itself: At one end the junction does not follow the germline gene, possibly because of a read error. The chain links TRBV2 to TRBJ1-5; a weak D match, TRBD1 (6 bases). There are 14 residues in the CDR3. The germline V gene has CDR1 SNHLY and CDR2 FYNNEI. In DNA form, the CDR3 reads TGTGCCAGCAGCGAAGGACAGCCCAATCAGCCCCAGCATTTT. It codes for CASSEGQPNQPQHF.

J is TRBJ2-3 and V is TRBV4-1; 15 nucleotides match TRBD2. CDR1 and CDR2 from the germline V gene are MGHRA and YSYEKL. Losses at the gene ends were 2 bases for V and 3 bases for J; bases not matched to a gene: 12. This CDR3 spans 20 amino acids. The CDR3 DNA reads as TGCGCCAGCAGCCAAAAAGGACTAGCGGGGGGGCCGGTCGGGACAGATACGCAGTATTTT. Translated: CASSQKGLAGGPVGTDTQYF.

The V call is TRBV4-3, the J call TRBJ2-1; 10 nucleotides match TRBD2. The CDR3 has 19 amino acids. Germline CDR1 LGHNA, CDR2 YSLEER. V lost 2 bases to trimming and J lost 9 bases; unmatched junction nucleotides: 19. The CDR3 DNA is TGCGCCAGCAGCCAAACATGGGGCTGGGCTAGCGGGGGAAAGCCTGAGCAGTTCTTC. It codes for CASSQTWGWASGGKPEQFF.

CDR3 loop: CAISENSNYGYTF. DNA of the CDR3: TGTGCCATCAGTGAGAACTCGAACTATGGCTACACCTTC. V is TRBV10-3 and J is TRBJ1-2, with no clear D. The V gene lost 2 bases and the J gene lost 2 bases, with 6 bases spanning the gap. CDR3 length equals 13 residues. Germline-derived CDR1 and CDR2 are ENHRY and SYGVKD.

The gene calls are TRBV27 and TRBJ1-3; possible D gene TRBD1, 6 bases. CDR3 length: 16 amino acids. Trimming shortened V by 2 bases and J by 2 bases, and 13 bases separated the two germline ends. The V gene's germline CDR1 is MNHEY and CDR2 SMNVEV (reference sequence). This chain's CDR3 is CASSLQYRTAGNTIYF. Here the CDR3 DNA reads TGTGCCAGCAGTTTACAGTACAGGACAGCTGGAAACACCATATATTTT.

This sequence joins TRBV5-1 and TRBJ1-6; unclear D gene. This CDR3 has 15 residues. Germline V gives CDR1 SGHRS, CDR2 YFSETQ. V lost 2 bases and J lost 4, with 10 bases in between. The CDR3 DNA is TGCGCCAGCAGCTTTGCCGGAGATTATAATTCACCCCTCCACTTT. It is translated as CASSFAGDYNSPLHF.

The genes are TRBV4-1 and TRBJ2-7; the match to TRBD1 covers 7 bases. The CDR3 length is 14 residues. Trimming cost V 0 bases and J 5 bases; bases outside gene matches: 4. Germline CDR1 is MGHRA and CDR2 is YSYEKL. The CDR3: CASSQEPTGNEQYF. In DNA form, the CDR3 reads TGCGCCAGCAGCCAAGAACCGACAGGGAACGAGCAGTACTTC.

The chain couples TRBV5-6 to TRBJ1-2, with D unclear. The CDR3 has 14 residues. Germline V gene lookup returns CDR1 SGHDT and CDR2 YYEEEE. V lost 4 bases and J lost 4, with 14 bases in between. For the CDR3, the DNA is TGTGCCAGCAGCCAAGCGGGAGGGTTCTATGGCTACACCTTC. Protein product: CASSQAGGFYGYTF.

The chain has TRBV9 and TRBJ2-2; no clear D gene. V lost 0 bases and J lost 1, with 10 bases in between. Germline V CDR1 and CDR2: SGDLS, YYNGEE. The CDR3 consists of 16 residues. The CDR3 region has the DNA TGTGCCAGCAGCGTAGGTGGCCTTATGAACACCGGGGAGCTGTTTTTT. Its translation is CASSVGGLMNTGELFF.

This sequence joins TRBV6-2 or TRBV6-3 and TRBJ2-3; 10 bases map to TRBD2. The CDR3 sequence is 16 residues long. J lost 2 bases, V lost 2 bases, and 4 bases had no gene match. Germline CDR1 is MNHEY and CDR2 is SVGEGT. CDR3 loop: CASSYEAGGDTDTQYF. CDR3 DNA: TGTGCCAGCAGTTACGAAGCGGGGGGGGACACAGATACGCAGTATTTT.

The rearrangement uses TRBV30 and TRBJ1-1; D is perhaps TRBD1 (5 bases). CDR3 length equals 15 residues. V shed 3 bases and J shed 5 bases, with 19 bases lying between them. Germline values: CDR1 GTSNPN, CDR2 SVGIG (reference sequence). The CDR3 here is CAWSPRGKTNTEAFF. CDR3 in DNA: TGTGCCTGGAGCCCCCGGGGGAAGACTAATACTGAAGCTTTCTTT.

The rearrangement links TRBV24-1 to TRBJ2-1; perhaps TRBD2 as D (6 bases). Germline CDR1 KGHDR, CDR2 SFDVKD. The CDR3 is made up of 15 amino acids. V lost 0 bases, J lost 9 bases, and 14 bases lay in between. CDR3 loop: CATSDLARGRGEQFF. The CDR3 coding sequence is TGTGCCACCAGTGATTTGGCGCGGGGAAGAGGTGAGCAGTTCTTC.

The genes are TRBV9 and TRBJ1-2; unclear D gene. CDR3 length equals 15 residues. The ends were cut back, 3 bases at V and 4 bases at J, with 16 bases in the middle. Germline V gene data show CDR1 as SGDLS and CDR2 as YYNGEE. This CDR3 reads CASSAEMRFGYGYTF. In nucleotides, the CDR3 is TGTGCCAGCAGCGCCGAAATGCGGTTTGGCTATGGCTACACCTTC.

The gene calls are TRBV29-1 and TRBJ1-5; D possibly corresponds to TRBD1 (5 bases). The length of the CDR3 is 13 residues. Between the trimmed V and J ends, which lost 4 bases and 7 bases, there was a span of 14 bases. Per the germline V gene, CDR1 is SQVTM and CDR2 is ANQGSEA. The CDR3 spells CSVGEGQGQPQHF. The CDR3 coding sequence is TGCAGCGTTGGGGAGGGGCAGGGCCAGCCCCAGCATTTT.

V usage is TRBV6-2 or TRBV6-3 and J usage is TRBJ1-3, with TRBD1 as a possible D gene (6 bases). Per germline, CDR1 MNHEY and CDR2 SVGEGT. The CDR3 consists of 14 residues. With 0 bases removed from V and 4 bases from J, the gap between germline ends came to 7 bases. The CDR3 reads CASSYSRGGNTIYF. In DNA form, the CDR3 reads TGTGCCAGCAGTTACTCCAGGGGAGGAAACACCATATATTTT.

The rearrangement uses TRBV11-2 and TRBJ2-7; 11 bases agree with TRBD2. The CDR3 totals 14 residues. Per germline, CDR1 SGHAT and CDR2 FQNNGV. V shed 1 base, J shed 6 bases, and the junction held 2 bases outside the gene matches. The CDR3 protein is CASSLVSGGAEQYF. CDR3 nucleotides: TGTGCCAGCAGCTTAGTTAGCGGGGGGGCCGAGCAGTACTTC.

This clone was seen only once. The J gene is TRBJ2-3, the V gene TRBV9, with 14 bases matching TRBD2. The V gene's germline CDR1 is SGDLS and CDR2 YYNGEE. Unmatched junction bases numbered 4, after V lost 3 bases and J lost 4 bases. This CDR3 has 16 residues. The CDR3 DNA reads TGTGCCAGCAGCGAGACTAGCGGGGGGGCCGCAGATACGCAGTATTTT. Encoded protein: CASSETSGGAADTQYF.

In DNA, the CDR3 is TGTGCCAGTAGTATAGACGGTTATAATTCACCCCTCCACTTT. Encoded protein: CASSIDGYNSPLHF. V gene TRBV19 combines with J gene TRBJ1-6; no reliable D call. The CDR3 has 14 amino acids. Trimming took 0 bases from V and 4 from J, leaving 4 bases between them. CDR1 is LNHDA, CDR2 SQIVND, per germline (reference sequence). Together with reference TRBV19 and TRBJ1-6, the CDR3 gives the full variable domain: DGGITQSPKYLFRKEGQNVTLSCEQNLNHDAMYWYRQDPGQGLRLIYYSQIVNDFQKGDIAEGYSVSREKKESFPLTVTSAQKNPTAFYLCASSIDGYNSPLHFGNGTRLTVT.

The genes are TRBV10-3 and TRBJ2-7, with TRBD2 matching over 7 bases. The CDR3 is 15 amino acids. V lost 2 bases, J lost 0 bases, and 4 bases stayed unmatched. Germline values: CDR1 ENHRY, CDR2 SYGVKD. The CDR3 DNA is TGTGCCATCAGTGAGGAGGCGGGGGTCTCCTACGAGCAGTACTTC. Translating gives CAISEEAGVSYEQYF.

This chain links TRBV3-1 (or the pseudogene TRBV3-2) with TRBJ1-1, with 8 nucleotides matching TRBD1. The J segment lost 5 bases and the V segment lost 3 bases, leaving 5 bases of the junction unmatched. Per the germline V gene, CDR1 is LGHDT and CDR2 is YNNKEL (reference sequence). The CDR3 loop spans 14 amino acids. The CDR3 region has the DNA TGTGCCAGCAGCCAGGACAGGGTGAGGACTGAAGCTTTCTTT. Translation gives CASSQDRVRTEAFF.

This chain links TRBV4-2 with TRBJ2-7; 8 bases map to TRBD1. The CDR3 covers 16 residues. V shed 4 bases and J 0 bases; nucleotides not matched to a gene: 8. Germline V gene sequence: CDR1 LGHNA, CDR2 YNFKEQ. The CDR3 loop reads CASSPWVTGDSYEQYF. The CDR3 coding sequence is TGTGCCAGCAGCCCCTGGGTGACAGGGGACTCCTACGAGCAGTACTTC.